Described below is a single T cell receptor (beta chain) sequence and its context. Its antigen is unidentified. This CDR3 comprises 13 residues. Germline V CDR1 and CDR2: SGDLS, YYNGEE. V gave up 0 bases and J gave up 4 bases, with 5 bases separating them. The data belong to a study of shared clonotypes between healthy human individuals. Study-level information: CD4 naive and CD4 memory each took three plates per donor, while CD8 naive took two and CD8 memory one. Study conclusions and caveats: Estimated clonotype richness was generally higher in naive than memory subsets.

Genomic DNA per cell subset filled all wells of several immunoSEQ plates. Authors' methods: ImmunoSEQ only sent back junction sequences with no quality scores, so filtering was done differently. The assay was immunoSEQ multiplex PCR, and TCRdb's table has in-frame clones only and misses some. From that table come the V and J calls and clone size; the DNA was used to work out D and trimming. The data show 2 million to 2.5 million clones, over 85% seen once. The TCR was taken from a man aged 18 to 29 in good health. The chain uses TRBV9 and TRBJ2-1; D is unresolved. The sequenced material came from naive CD4+ T cells sorted from blood. The sample's subset: CD45RA+ positively selected. CDR3 in amino acids: CASSVGDYNEQFF. CDR3 in DNA: TGTGCCAGCAGCGTAGGAGATTACAATGAGCAGTTCTTC.